This TCR beta chain was recorded in a study of cytomegalovirus exposure and HLA in healthy donors. Germline CDR1 is LGHNA and CDR2 is YNFKEQ. CDR3 size: 13 residues. Trimming took 4 bases from V and 10 from J, leaving 15 bases between them. This clone has a single count. Its matching antigen is unknown. PCR involved 60 Vbeta and 13 Jbeta primers. Here immunoSEQ multiplex PCR was the method, and the copy in TCRdb shows in-frame clones only, minus some. Among approximately 70,000 clones listed, roughly four fifths were seen once. Regarding the study as a whole: Rarity characterized most TCR sequences, yet some public TCRs appeared in many donors.

The chain recombines TRBV4-2 with TRBJ2-3; D may be TRBD1 (5 bases). The clonotype originates from a man aged 50 or older in good health and CMV-seronegative. The sequenced sample consisted of PBMCs. The CDR3 DNA reads TGTGCCAGCAGCCCAGGGCGCCTCGCTCCGCAGTATTTT. Translated, it gives CASSPGRLAPQYF.